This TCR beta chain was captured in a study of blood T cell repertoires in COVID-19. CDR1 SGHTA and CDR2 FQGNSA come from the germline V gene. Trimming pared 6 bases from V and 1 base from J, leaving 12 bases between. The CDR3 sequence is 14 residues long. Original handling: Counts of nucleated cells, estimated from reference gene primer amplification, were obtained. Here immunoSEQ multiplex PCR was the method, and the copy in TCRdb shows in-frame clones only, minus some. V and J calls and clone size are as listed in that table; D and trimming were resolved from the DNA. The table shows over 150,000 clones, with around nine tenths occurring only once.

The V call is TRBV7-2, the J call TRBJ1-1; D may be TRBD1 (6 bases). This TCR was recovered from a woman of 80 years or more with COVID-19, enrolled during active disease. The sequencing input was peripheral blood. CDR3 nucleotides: TGTGCCAGCAGAACCGGGACAACGAACACTGAAGCTTTCTTT. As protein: CASRTGTTNTEAFF. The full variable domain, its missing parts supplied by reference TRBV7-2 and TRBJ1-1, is GAGVSQSPSNKVTEKGKDVELRCDPISGHTALYWYRQSLGQGLEFLIYFQGNSAPDKSGLPSDRFSAERTGGSVSTLTIQRTQQEDSAVYLCASRTGTTNTEAFFGQGTRLTVV.